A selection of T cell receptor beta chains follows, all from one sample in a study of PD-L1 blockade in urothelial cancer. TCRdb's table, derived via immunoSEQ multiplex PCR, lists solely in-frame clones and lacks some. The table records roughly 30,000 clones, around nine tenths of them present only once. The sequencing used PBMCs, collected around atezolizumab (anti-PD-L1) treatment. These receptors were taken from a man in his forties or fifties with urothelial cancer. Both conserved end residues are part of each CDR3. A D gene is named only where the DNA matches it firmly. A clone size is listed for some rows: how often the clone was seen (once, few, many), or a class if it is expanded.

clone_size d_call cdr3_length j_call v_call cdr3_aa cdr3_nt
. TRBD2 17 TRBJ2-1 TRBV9 CASSVAGGRDSTNEQFF TGTGCCAGCAGCGTAGCCGGGGGGAGAGATTCGACGAATGAGCAGTTCTTC
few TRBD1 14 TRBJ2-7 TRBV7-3 CASSLGQGAYEQYF TGTGCCAGCAGCTTAGGACAGGGGGCCTACGAGCAGTACTTC
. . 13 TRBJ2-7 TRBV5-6 CASSLSGPLEQYF TGTGCCAGCAGCTTGAGTGGCCCTCTTGAGCAGTACTTC
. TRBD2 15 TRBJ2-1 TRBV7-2 CASTNRASGSYEQFF TGTGCCAGCACCAACAGAGCTAGCGGGAGCTATGAGCAGTTCTTC
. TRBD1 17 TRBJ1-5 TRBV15 CATSTTGGTPSNQPQHF TGTGCCACCAGCACGACAGGGGGGACCCCTAGCAATCAGCCCCAGCATTTT
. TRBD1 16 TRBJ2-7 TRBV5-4 CASSLARDRGPYEQYF TGTGCCAGCAGCTTGGCTCGGGACAGGGGGCCCTACGAGCAGTACTTC
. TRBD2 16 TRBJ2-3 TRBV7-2 CASSLLKSGGSSQQYF TGTGCCAGCAGCTTATTGAAGAGCGGGGGTAGCTCTCAGCAGTATTTT
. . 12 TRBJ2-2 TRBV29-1 CSVRQNTGELFF TGCAGCGTACGACAGAACACCGGGGAGCTGTTTTTT
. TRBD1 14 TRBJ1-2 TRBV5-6 CASRGQGPDYGYTF TGTGCCAGCAGGGGACAGGGACCTGACTATGGCTACACCTTC
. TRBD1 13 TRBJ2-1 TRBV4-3 CASSQSRQGRQFF TGCGCCAGCAGCCAATCCAGACAGGGCCGGCAGTTCTTC
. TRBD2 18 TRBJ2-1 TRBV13 CASSLGLAGDLSYNEQFF TGTGCCAGCAGCTTGGGACTAGCGGGAGACCTTTCCTACAATGAGCAGTTCTTC
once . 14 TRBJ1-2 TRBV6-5 CASSYGAGTWGYTF TGTGCCAGCAGTTACGGGGCAGGGACTTGGGGCTACACCTTC
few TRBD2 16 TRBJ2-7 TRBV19 CASSSTALAGVIEQYF TGTGCCAGTAGTTCCACCGCGTTAGCGGGAGTTATCGAGCAGTACTTC
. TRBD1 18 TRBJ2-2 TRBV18 CASSPRTGGLVDTGELFF TGTGCCAGCTCACCGAGGACAGGGGGCCTGGTCGACACCGGGGAGCTGTTTTTT
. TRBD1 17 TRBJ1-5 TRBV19 CASSGGGTGRGNQPQHF TGTGCCAGTAGTGGGGGGGGGACAGGAAGAGGCAATCAGCCCCAGCATTTT
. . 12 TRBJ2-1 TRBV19 CASKGGVYEQFF TGTGCCAGTAAAGGGGGGGTGTATGAGCAGTTCTTC
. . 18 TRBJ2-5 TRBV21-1 CASSTLDSSGGAEETQYF TGTGCCAGCAGCACCTTGGACTCTAGCGGGGGGGCGGAAGAGACCCAGTACTTC
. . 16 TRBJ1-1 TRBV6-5 CASSYSSGVRSTEAFF TGTGCCAGCAGTTACTCATCCGGGGTACGGTCTACTGAAGCTTTCTTT
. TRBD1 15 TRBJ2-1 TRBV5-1 CASSLRTGRSNEQFF TGCGCCAGCAGCTTGAGGACAGGGCGATCAAATGAGCAGTTCTTC
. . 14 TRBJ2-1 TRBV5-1 CASSLTGREDEQFF TGCGCCAGCAGCTTGACGGGTAGAGAGGATGAGCAGTTCTTC
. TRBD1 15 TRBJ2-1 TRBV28 CASTFYRGRHNEQFF TGTGCCAGCACTTTCTACAGGGGGAGGCACAATGAGCAGTTCTTC
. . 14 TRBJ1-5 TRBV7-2 CASSPQGSNQPQHF TGTGCCAGCAGCCCCCAGGGTAGCAATCAGCCCCAGCATTTT
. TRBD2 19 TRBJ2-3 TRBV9 CASRGLLAGGPRGTDTQYF TGTGCCAGCAGGGGCCTCCTAGCGGGGGGGCCCCGCGGCACAGATACGCAGTATTTT
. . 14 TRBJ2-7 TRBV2 CASSEEIEIYEQYF TGTGCCAGCAGTGAAGAAATAGAAATCTACGAGCAGTACTTC
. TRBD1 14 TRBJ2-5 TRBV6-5 CASSRDRVAETQYF TGTGCCAGCAGCAGAGACAGGGTCGCAGAGACCCAGTACTTC
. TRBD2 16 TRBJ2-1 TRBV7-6 CASSSPGTSGVLEQFF TGTGCCAGCAGCTCACCCGGGACTAGCGGGGTACTAGAGCAGTTCTTC
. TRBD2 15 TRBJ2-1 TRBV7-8 CASSVGLAVFGEQFF TGTGCCAGCAGCGTGGGACTAGCGGTGTTCGGAGAGCAGTTCTTC
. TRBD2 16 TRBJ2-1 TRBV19 CASSTYRLAEEREQFF TGTGCCAGTAGTACCTACCGACTAGCGGAGGAAAGGGAGCAGTTCTTC
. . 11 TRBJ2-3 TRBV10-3 CATGFTDTQYF TGTGCCACCGGTTTCACAGATACGCAGTATTTT
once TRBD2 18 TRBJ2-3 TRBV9 CASSVATGGRWSTDTQYF TGTGCCAGCAGCGTAGCTACAGGCGGGAGATGGAGCACAGATACGCAGTATTTT
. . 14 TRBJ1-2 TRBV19 CASRFQQGNYGYTF TGTGCCAGTAGATTTCAGCAGGGGAACTATGGCTACACCTTC
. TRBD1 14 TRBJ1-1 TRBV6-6 CASKQGALNTEAFF TGTGCCAGCAAACAGGGGGCTCTGAACACTGAAGCTTTCTTT
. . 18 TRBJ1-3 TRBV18 CASSPTVRGASGGNTIYF TGTGCCAGCTCACCAACGGTGCGGGGGGCGTCAGGTGGAAACACCATATATTTT
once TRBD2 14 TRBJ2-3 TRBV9 CASSVDLAGGRLYF TGTGCCAGCAGCGTAGATCTAGCGGGGGGGCGTTTGTATTTT
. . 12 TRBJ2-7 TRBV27 CASRGALYEQYF TGTGCCAGCAGAGGGGCCCTCTACGAGCAGTACTTC
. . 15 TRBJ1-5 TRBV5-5 CASSTEPGSNQPQHF TGTGCCAGCAGCACCGAACCGGGGAGCAATCAGCCCCAGCATTTT
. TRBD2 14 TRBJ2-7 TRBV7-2 CASSFTSGGYEQYF TGTGCCAGCAGCTTTACTAGCGGGGGCTACGAGCAGTACTTC
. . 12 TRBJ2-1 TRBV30 CAWSVLGDEQFF TGTGCCTGGAGCGTCCTAGGTGATGAGCAGTTCTTC